The 6 T cell receptor beta chains below were found in one sample sequenced in a study of CD8+ T cells in alopecia areata. TCR sequencing used cDNA made by reverse transcription of extracted RNA. TCRdb keeps only in-frame clones here, not all; method: immunoSEQ multiplex PCR. The sample shows 150,000 or so clones, 40% to 50% of them seen only once. The sequenced sample was CD4+ T cells sorted from blood. These receptors came from a human donor with alopecia areata.

The rearrangement joins TRBV5-4 to TRBJ2-1, with 10 bases that match TRBD2. Germline CDR1 is SGHNT and CDR2 is YYREEE (reference sequence). After removal of 7 bases from V and 10 bases from J, the junction contained 14 bases not matched to a gene. This CDR3 comprises 15 residues. The CDR3 reads CASQHLAGETGEQFF. The CDR3, as DNA: TGTGCCAGCCAGCACCTAGCGGGAGAAACCGGGGAGCAGTTCTTC.

This clone was seen once. The rearrangement uses TRBV5-1 and TRBJ2-2; D remains unclear. Germline assignment: CDR1 SGHRS and CDR2 YFSETQ. The CDR3 sequence is 15 residues long. The V and J ends lost 1 base and 0 bases respectively, with 7 bases between them. The CDR3 sequence: CASSLSMANTGELFF. The CDR3 nucleotides are TGCGCCAGCAGCTTGTCCATGGCGAACACCGGGGAGCTGTTTTTT.

CDR3 amino acids: CSVERFQGFYGYTF. DNA for the CDR3: TGCAGCGTTGAAAGGTTCCAGGGGTTCTATGGCTACACCTTC. The chain employs TRBV29-1 and TRBJ1-2, with D possibly TRBD1 on 6 matching bases. Trimming pared 2 bases from V and 4 bases from J, leaving 14 bases between. CDR3 size: 14 residues. Germline V gene lookup returns CDR1 SQVTM and CDR2 ANQGSEA.

This clone was observed a handful of times. The chain combines TRBV29-1 with TRBJ2-3; TRBD2 matches 7 bases. Germline CDR1 is SQVTM and CDR2 is ANQGSEA. This CDR3 has 12 amino acids. Trimming took 8 bases from V and 2 from J; bases not matched to a gene: 4. CDR3 in DNA: TGCAGCCTTGGGGGGGTCACAGATACGCAGTATTTT. Its translation is CSLGGVTDTQYF.

This clone was observed a handful of times. V gene TRBV29-1 combines with J gene TRBJ2-1, with a possible D match to TRBD1 (6 bases). V gave up 7 bases and J gave up 3 bases, with 13 bases separating them. Looked up from germline, CDR1 is SQVTM and CDR2 is ANQGSEA. The CDR3 contains 13 residues. The CDR3 spells CSGRQVIYNEQFF. CDR3 DNA: TGCAGCGGACGACAGGTAATCTACAATGAGCAGTTCTTC.

This chain connects TRBV6-1 to TRBJ1-5; 7 bases line up with TRBD1. The J segment lost 7 bases and the V segment lost 3 bases, leaving 6 bases of the junction unmatched. This CDR3 has 14 amino acids. Germline-derived CDR1 and CDR2 are MNHNS and SASEGT. The CDR3 nucleotides read TGTGCCAGCAGTGACCGACAGGGCGGGCAGCCCCAGCATTTT. This sequence encodes CASSDRQGGQPQHF.